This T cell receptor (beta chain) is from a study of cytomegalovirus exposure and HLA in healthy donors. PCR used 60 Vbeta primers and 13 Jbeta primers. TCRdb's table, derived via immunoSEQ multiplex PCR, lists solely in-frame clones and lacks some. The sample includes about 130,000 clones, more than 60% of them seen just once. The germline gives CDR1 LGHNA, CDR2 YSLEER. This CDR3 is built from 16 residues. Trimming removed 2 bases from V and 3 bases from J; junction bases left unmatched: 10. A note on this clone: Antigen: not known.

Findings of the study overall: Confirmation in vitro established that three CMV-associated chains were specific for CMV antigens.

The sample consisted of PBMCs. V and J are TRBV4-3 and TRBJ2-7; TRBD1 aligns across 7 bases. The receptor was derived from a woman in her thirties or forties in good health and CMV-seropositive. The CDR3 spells CASSQRLTGDGYEQYF. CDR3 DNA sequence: TGCGCCAGCAGCCAACGGCTTACAGGGGATGGCTACGAGCAGTACTTC.